The 18 T cell receptor beta chains below come from one sample, sequenced in a study of tumor-infiltrating lymphocytes in primary liver carcinoma. From around 520 ng of total RNA, TCR beta-specific cDNA was reverse-transcribed using a constant-region primer. Three rounds of nested multiplex PCR with slightly modified ARM-PCR produced TCR beta libraries. Two initial PCR rounds of about 11 cycles each paired TRBV1-TRBV30 forward primers with a C-beta reverse primer. TCRdb re-derived calls from the multiplex PCR reads in MiXCR, one entry per CDR3 protein. This table has more than 85,000 distinct CDR3 sequences, roughly 80% appearing once. Starting material for RNA and DNA co-extraction consisted of roughly 19-31 mg of unsorted bulk tissue. The sample was liver tumor tissue from sampling region 3. This sample's subset: tumor region T3, left-lateral pole. The source is a man aged 35 to 55 with primary liver carcinoma and hepatitis B virus infection.

This clonotype was observed once. Given a much more abundant clone one base away, this may be a read error. The rearrangement joins TRBV20-1 to TRBJ2-7; no clear D gene. This CDR3 spans 12 amino acids. CDR1 is DFQATT and CDR2 is SNEGSKA in the germline V gene (reference sequence). V shed 4 bases and J shed 3 bases, with 10 bases lying between them. The DNA of the CDR3 is TGCAGTGCTAATTCGCAGGACTACGAGCAGTACTTC. Its protein product is CSANSQDYEQYF.

For this clonotype: The junction departs from germline at one end; a sequencing error may be responsible. CDR3 DNA sequence: TGTGTCAGCAGCCCAGGAGCAGGGGAAGGGGATACGCAGTATTTT. Protein sequence: CVSSPGAGEGDTQYF. The V and J genes are TRBV28 and TRBJ2-3, with D possibly matching TRBD1 (6 bases). The V gene's germline CDR1 is MDHEN and CDR2 SYDVKM. This CDR3 spans 15 amino acids.

This chain joins TRBV6-6 and TRBJ1-1; D gene ambiguous. CDR3 length: 13 amino acids. Trimming took off 7 bases at V and 0 bases at J, with 9 bases between the two ends. CDR1 is MNHNY, CDR2 SVGAGI, per germline (reference sequence). The CDR3 nucleotides read TGTGCCAGCATGGAAGTGATGAACACTGAAGCTTTCTTT. It specifies CASMEVMNTEAFF.

The chain recombines TRBV7-9 with TRBJ2-7; perhaps TRBD1 as D (6 bases). Germline CDR1 and CDR2: SEHNR and FQNEAQ (reference sequence). The CDR3 sequence is 15 residues long. CDR3 in DNA: TGTGCAATCAGCTTAGTGACAGGTGGTACCTACGAGCAGTACTTC. It codes for CAISLVTGGTYEQYF.

This sequence joins TRBV5-6 and TRBJ2-5, with TRBD1 matching over 7 bases. V shed 6 bases, J shed 9 bases, and the junction held 14 bases outside the gene matches. Germline CDR1 reads SGHDT; CDR2 reads YYEEEE. The CDR3 has 14 residues. The CDR3 bases are TGTGCCAGCAACACAGGGCGACAGGGTCTGCCCCAGTACTTC. This sequence encodes CASNTGRQGLPQYF.

Concerning this clonotype itself: One end of the junction fails to match germline, which may point to a read error. The chain couples TRBV12-3 or TRBV12-4 to TRBJ2-4; a weak D match, TRBD1 (7 bases). The CDR3 runs to 14 residues. The CDR3, as DNA: TGTGCCAGTACGGAGGGGGCAACCCTGAACATTCAGTATTTC. Its translation: CASTEGATLNIQYF.

The chain links TRBV6-1 to TRBJ2-2, with TRBD2 matching over 14 bases. Germline CDR1 is MNHNS and CDR2 is SASEGT. The CDR3 loop spans 16 amino acids. The chain's CDR3 is CASGVTSGRAGGELFF. The DNA for the CDR3 is TGTGCAAGCGGTGTGACTAGCGGGAGGGCCGGCGGGGAGCTGTTTTTT.

On this clonotype itself: One end of the junction is discordant with germline, which a read error may explain. V is TRBV4-2 and J is TRBJ1-2; D uncertain. This CDR3 is built from 16 residues. Germline V CDR1 and CDR2: LGHNA, YNFKEQ. The CDR3 sequence is CASSRPAWEGTYGYIF. As DNA, the CDR3 is TGTGCCAGCAGCCGCCCCGCTTGGGAGGGAACCTATGGATACATCTTC.

For this clonotype: At one boundary the junction diverges from the germline segment, which might be a read error. V usage is TRBV4-1 and J usage is TRBJ1-2, with D uncertain. CDR1 is MGHRA and CDR2 is YSYEKL in the germline V gene. The CDR3 runs to 16 residues. The CDR3 bases are TGCGCCAGTAGCCCCCAATCCATCAGAAGCTTCTATGGCTACACCTTC. This gives the protein CASSPQSIRSFYGYTF.

About this clonotype itself: The final CDR3 position lacks the conserved phenylalanine or tryptophan, pointing to a likely read error. Here the CDR3 DNA reads TGTGCCAGCACGTCTCCGGGACAGTGGAGAAATGGCTACACCCTC. Translating it yields CASTSPGQWRNGYTL. The rearrangement uses TRBV28 and TRBJ1-2, with TRBD1 matching over 7 bases. The length of the CDR3 is 15 residues. J was trimmed by 6 bases and V by 7 bases; bases with no gene match: 14. The germline CDR1 and CDR2 sequences are MDHEN and SYDVKM.

Worth noting for this clonotype: Here the CDR3 omits its conserved ending phenylalanine or tryptophan, so a read error is the likely source. This sequence joins TRBV6-6 and TRBJ2-7; D uncertain. The germline V gene encodes CDR1 MNHNY and CDR2 SVGAGI (reference sequence). The length of the CDR3 is 14 residues. The V end lost 4 bases, the J end lost 2 bases, and 12 bases lay between the germline ends. CDR3 coding DNA: TGTGCCAGCAGTTTTACTGGTTCCACCTACGAGCAGTACCTC. It yields the protein CASSFTGSTYEQYL.

Concerning this clonotype: At one end, the junction sequence differs from germline, possibly due to a read error. This chain links TRBV29-1 with TRBJ2-5, with TRBD2 matching over 7 bases. This CDR3 has 15 amino acids. Germline values: CDR1 SQVTM, CDR2 ANQGSEA. Written as DNA, the CDR3 is TGCGGCGTTGAAGTTGCGGGAGAGCCTGGTGAGACCCAGTACTTC. Its protein is CGVEVAGEPGETQYF.

Many counts were recorded for this clonotype. V gene TRBV12-3 or TRBV12-4 combines with J gene TRBJ2-1; D might be TRBD1 (6 bases). The CDR3 contains 11 residues. The V and J ends lost 5 bases and 7 bases respectively, with 6 bases between them. The CDR3 sequence: CASSDRNEQFF. CDR3 DNA: TGTGCCAGCAGTGACAGGAATGAGCAGTTCTTC.

A note on this clonotype: One junction end does not reproduce the germline sequence, and a read error may be involved. J is TRBJ1-1 and V is TRBV6-6; D may be TRBD1 (5 bases). CDR3 length: 13 amino acids. Germline V gives CDR1 MNHNY, CDR2 SVGAGI (reference sequence). The CDR3 DNA is TGTGCCAGCAGCCCTGGGGGGACTACTGAAGCGTTCTTT. Its protein product is CASSPGGTTEAFF.

This clonotype was observed a handful of times. The CDR3 does not close with the conserved phenylalanine or tryptophan, likely indicating a read error. This chain connects TRBV11-2 to TRBJ2-7; TRBD2 agrees at 9 bases. This CDR3 region has 15 residues. The germline gives CDR1 SGHAT, CDR2 FQNNGV. The CDR3 sequence: CASSSLAGASLEQYL. Here the CDR3 DNA reads TGTGCTAGCAGCTCGTTAGCGGGAGCGAGCCTCGAGCAGTACTTA.

A word on this clonotype: The junction does not match germline at one end; this may be a read error. Written as DNA, the CDR3 is TGCGCCAGCAGCTTCCGTCGCGGGATTAATGAGCAGTTATTC. Its translation: CASSFRRGINEQLF. The rearrangement links TRBV5-1 to TRBJ2-1; a possible D gene is TRBD2 (6 bases). The germline V gene has CDR1 SGHRS and CDR2 YFSETQ. This CDR3 region has 14 residues.

Of note for this clonotype: One end of the junction fails to match germline, which may point to a read error. This rearrangement joins TRBV5-1 to TRBJ1-6; 7 positions match TRBD1. CDR3 size: 16 residues. Germline lookup yields CDR1 SGHRS and CDR2 YFSETQ. CDR3 loop: CASSDGLTGHNSALHF. As DNA, the CDR3 is TGCGCCAGCAGCGACGGCCTGACAGGGCATAATTCAGCCCTCCACTTT.

Comments on this clonotype: No conserved phenylalanine or tryptophan ends this CDR3, so it is likely a read error. The chain carries TRBV29-1 and TRBJ1-1, with D maybe TRBD1 (5 bases). The CDR3 contains 12 residues. Germline assignment: CDR1 SQVTM and CDR2 ANQGSEA. CDR3 in DNA: TGCATCGTTTCTCAGGGCAGGGCTGAAGCTTTCTAT. This codes for CIVSQGRAEAFY.